One and the same sample provided the 8 T cell receptor beta chains below, sequenced in a study of T cell responses to AZD1222 COVID-19 vaccine. Generated by immunoSEQ multiplex PCR, the TCRdb table keeps only in-frame clones and is missing some. The repertoire includes some 90,000 clones, about nine tenths of them detected once, and under 3% sits in the top ten. The sequenced sample was peripheral blood, obtained on day 0 of AZD1222 vaccination. Receptors were obtained from an adult in good health.

CDR3 nucleotides: TGTGCCAGCAGTGAAGGCGGGGGGGCCGCTAATACGCAGTATTTT. This translates into CASSEGGGAANTQYF. The chain is built from TRBV6-4 and TRBJ2-3, with 9 bases matching TRBD2. Trimming took 3 bases from V and 7 from J; bases not matched to a gene: 8. The CDR3 sequence is 15 residues long. Germline V lookup: CDR1 MRHNA, CDR2 SNTAGT.

The chain combines TRBV29-1 with TRBJ1-1; D perhaps matches TRBD1 (5 bases). Germline assignment: CDR1 SQVTM and CDR2 ANQGSEA. There are 15 residues in the CDR3. The V end lost 6 bases, the J end lost 2 bases, and 19 bases lay between the germline ends. The CDR3 is CSVLKTTVYNTEAFF. CDR3 DNA: TGCAGCGTCCTAAAAACGACAGTTTACAACACTGAAGCTTTCTTT.

The rearrangement joins TRBV30 to TRBJ1-3; possible D gene TRBD1, 5 bases. The V gene lost 5 bases and the J gene lost 0 bases, with 17 bases spanning the gap. The length of the CDR3 is 16 residues. CDR1 is GTSNPN, CDR2 SVGIG, per germline (reference sequence). The CDR3 region has the DNA TGTGCCTGGGACCGGGACCGCATGTTCTCTGGAAACACCATATATTTT. Residues: CAWDRDRMFSGNTIYF.

This chain uses TRBV2 with TRBJ1-3; the D gene is possibly TRBD1 (6 bases). Trimming left V 7 bases short and J 4 bases short, with 17 bases between. The CDR3 extends over 15 amino acids. CDR1 is SNHLY and CDR2 is FYNNEI in the germline V gene. The chain's CDR3 is CASTLGRGSGNTIYF. The CDR3 region has the DNA TGTGCCAGCACCCTCGGGAGGGGGTCGGGAAACACCATATATTTT. Variable domain in full (rest from reference TRBV2 and TRBJ1-3): EPEVTQTPSHQVTQMGQEVILRCVPISNHLYFYWYRQILGQKVEFLVSFYNNEISEKSEIFDDQFSVERPDGSNFTLKIRSTKLEDSAMYFCASTLGRGSGNTIYFGEGSWLTVV.

The gene calls are TRBV18 and TRBJ2-7; 7 nucleotides agree with TRBD2. With 1 base clipped from V and 7 bases from J, the junction kept 4 bases outside the gene matches. CDR1 is KGHSH and CDR2 is LQKENI in the germline V gene. CDR3 size: 13 residues. The CDR3 DNA sequence: TGTGCCAGCTCACCACAGAAAGCGGGAGAGCAGTACTTC. Amino acid sequence: CASSPQKAGEQYF.

This clone was counted only a few times. The genes are TRBV18 and TRBJ1-2, with 7 positions matching TRBD1. This CDR3 spans 16 amino acids. Losses at the gene ends were 3 bases for V and 8 bases for J; bases not matched to a gene: 15. The V gene's germline CDR1 is KGHSH and CDR2 LQKENI. The CDR3 sequence is CASSPSETGTVSGYTF. The CDR3 coding sequence is TGTGCCAGCTCACCGTCCGAGACAGGGACGGTGTCCGGCTACACCTTC.

This chain joins TRBV19 and TRBJ2-1; the D is unclear. The CDR3 contains 13 residues. CDR1 and CDR2 from the germline V gene are LNHDA and SQIVND (reference sequence). V lost 7 bases, J lost 1 base, and 8 bases lay in between. The CDR3 DNA sequence: TGTGCCAGTACATCGGGTTCCTACAATGAGCAGTTCTTC. Translated: CASTSGSYNEQFF.

This clone was picked up one time. The rearrangement links TRBV7-2 to TRBJ1-2; D perhaps matches TRBD1 (6 bases). This CDR3 has 14 amino acids. Between the trimmed V and J ends, which lost 2 bases and 6 bases, there was a span of 13 bases. Germline V gene sequence: CDR1 SGHTA, CDR2 FQGNSA. The DNA of the CDR3 is TGTGCCAGCAGCTTATTAGGGGGAGGAGATGGCTACACCTTC. Protein product: CASSLLGGGDGYTF.